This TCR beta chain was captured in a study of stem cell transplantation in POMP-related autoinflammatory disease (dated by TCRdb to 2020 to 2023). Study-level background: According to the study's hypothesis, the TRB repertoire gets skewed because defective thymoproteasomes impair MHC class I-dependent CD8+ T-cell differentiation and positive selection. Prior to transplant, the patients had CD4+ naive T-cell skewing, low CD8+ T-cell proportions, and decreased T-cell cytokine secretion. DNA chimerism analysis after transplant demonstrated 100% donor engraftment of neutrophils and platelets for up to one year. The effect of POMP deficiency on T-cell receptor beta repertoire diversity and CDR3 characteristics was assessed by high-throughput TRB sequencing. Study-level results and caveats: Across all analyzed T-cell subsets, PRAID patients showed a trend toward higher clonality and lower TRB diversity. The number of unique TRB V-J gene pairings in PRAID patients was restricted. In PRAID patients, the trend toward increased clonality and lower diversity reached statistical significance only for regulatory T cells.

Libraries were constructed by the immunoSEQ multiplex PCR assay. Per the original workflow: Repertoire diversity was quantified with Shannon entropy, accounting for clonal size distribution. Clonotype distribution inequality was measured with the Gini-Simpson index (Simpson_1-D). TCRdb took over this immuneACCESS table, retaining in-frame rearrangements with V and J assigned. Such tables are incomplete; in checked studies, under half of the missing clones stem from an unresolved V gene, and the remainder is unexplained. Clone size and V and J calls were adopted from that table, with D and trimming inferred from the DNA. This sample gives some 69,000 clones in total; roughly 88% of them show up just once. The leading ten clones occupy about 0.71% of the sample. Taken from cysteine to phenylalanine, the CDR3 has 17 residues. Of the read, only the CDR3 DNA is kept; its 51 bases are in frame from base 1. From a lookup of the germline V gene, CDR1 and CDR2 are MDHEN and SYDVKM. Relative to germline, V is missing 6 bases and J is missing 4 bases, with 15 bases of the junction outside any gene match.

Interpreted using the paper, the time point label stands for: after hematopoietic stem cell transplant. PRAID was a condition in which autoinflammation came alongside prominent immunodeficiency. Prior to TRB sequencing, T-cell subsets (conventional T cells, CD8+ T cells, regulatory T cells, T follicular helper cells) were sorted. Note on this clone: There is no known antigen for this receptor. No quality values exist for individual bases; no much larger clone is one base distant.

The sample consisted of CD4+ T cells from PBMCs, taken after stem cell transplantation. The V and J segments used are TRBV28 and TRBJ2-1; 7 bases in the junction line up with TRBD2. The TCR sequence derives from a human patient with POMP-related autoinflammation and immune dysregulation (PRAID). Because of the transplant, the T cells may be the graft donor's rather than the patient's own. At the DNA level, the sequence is TGTGCCAGCAGCCCACATAGCCTCCGGGGGGTTTACAATGAGCAGTTCTTC. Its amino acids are CASSPHSLRGVYNEQFF. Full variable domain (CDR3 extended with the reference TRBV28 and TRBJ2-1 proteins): DVKVTQSSRYLVKRTGEKVFLECVQDMDHENMFWYRQDPGLGLRLIYFSYDVKMKEKGDIPEGYSVSREKKERFSLILESASTNQTSMYLCASSPHSLRGVYNEQFFGPGTRLTVL.